This T cell receptor (beta chain) derives from a study of shared clonotypes between healthy human individuals. As for the study in general: A couple of female and a few male donors aged 18 to 49 were enrolled. Study-wide points: Sampling included only blood; tissue repertoires likely differ.

On this clone itself: Its antigen is still unknown.

The CDR3 is 14 amino acids. The J segment lost 6 bases and the V segment lost 4 bases, leaving 8 bases of the junction unmatched. The germline V gene has CDR1 LGHNA and CDR2 YSLEER. As defined, naive CD8 cells were CD45RO-negative and positively selected for CCR7, with terminally differentiated effector memory CD45RA+ cells excluded. Nashville, Tennessee was home to all donors, who were Caucasian adults. In the source study's methods: ImmunoSEQ sequences covered only the junction and lacked quality scores; filtering therefore differed. TCRdb keeps only in-frame clones here, not all; method: immunoSEQ multiplex PCR. V, J and clone size derive from that table, while D and trimming were established from the DNA sequence. Of roughly 770,000 clones in the sample, 96% were seen once.

The sample comprised naive CD8+ T cells sorted from blood. This sequence joins TRBV4-3 and TRBJ2-7; the match to TRBD1 covers 8 bases. The source of this sequence is a young man in good health. The CDR3: CASSPRQGNSEQYF. CDR3 coding DNA: TGCGCCAGCAGCCCACGACAGGGGAATAGCGAGCAGTACTTC.